The rows below give T cell receptor beta chains drawn from one sample of a study of shared clonotypes between healthy human individuals. This table comes from immunoSEQ multiplex PCR, and its TCRdb copy is limited to in-frame clones, with some not included. Here the sample spans approximately 720,000 clones, about 90% being singletons. What was sequenced was naive CD8+ T cells sorted from blood. All receptors derive from a young man in good health. Each CDR3 is given with its conserved first and last residue. The order of the fields is CDR3 protein, V gene.

CASSSTSGPYNEQFF,TRBV18
CASSLEGSSTDTQYF,TRBV5-1
CASSLGLAGEDTQYF,TRBV5-8
CASSFAAGHEQYF,TRBV7-2
CASSPPGSSYEQYF,TRBV27
CASSFYSLEYGYTF,TRBV7-9
CASSGHFRAGELFF,TRBV9
CASSRPRREPTDTQYF,TRBV7-9
CASSFAGSAPAQPQHF,TRBV28
CASSQDSPATEAFF,TRBV4-1
CASSLNKTGGAFGGYTF,TRBV27
CASSLSLVDYNEQFF,TRBV11-3
CASSLSGSSPYNEQFF,TRBV5-6
CASSLTGTAFSYEQYF,TRBV7-2
CASSSGRGRLYEQYF,TRBV7-9
CASSYSPGQATDTQYF,TRBV6-5
CASSTEVGIYGYTF,TRBV4-1
CASSQVGVTGELFF,TRBV27
CATSSTGVQPQHF,TRBV15
CASKQFSSYNEQFF,TRBV7-3
CASSQVSGLLSTDTQYF,TRBV14
CASSRTGVQETQYF,TRBV7-9
CASSEWAPTDTQYF,TRBV25-1
CASKAGGISEQFF,TRBV19
CASRGPGNTQYF,TRBV27
CASPAGDEQYF,TRBV2
CASSPSGVNPGYGANVLTF,TRBV18
CASSYSFGPTNEKLFF,TRBV6-5
CASSFRLQTNYGYTF,TRBV28
CASSQDSETGDNEKLFF,TRBV4-3
CASSARPPLTSQFF,TRBV5-6
CSVAGQVFYGYTF,TRBV29-1
CASSNDALSSYEQYF,TRBV5-1
CASSPLWVAGNIGEQFF,TRBV5-6
CASSPSLLSTDTQYF,TRBV27
CASSQDSSLETQYF,TRBV4-1
CASSGLRDRAHYEQYF,TRBV25-1
CSVVGQGAHNEQFF,TRBV29-1
CASRMWGGPTYNEQFF,TRBV27
CASSDSRREGTEELFF,TRBV6-4
CASSPPGLENTGELFF,TRBV11-3
CASMASGNLRAIDTQYF,TRBV5-1
CASSFALAGATDTQYF,TRBV13
CASSQLSGANVLTF,TRBV11-1
CASSHRFEQYF,TRBV28
CASSLGLAGSTSETQYF,TRBV2